These 13 T cell receptor beta chains came from one sample sequenced in a study of cytomegalovirus exposure and HLA in healthy donors. Use of 60 Vbeta and 13 Jbeta primers characterized the PCR. The data were produced by immunoSEQ multiplex PCR, yet TCRdb's version contains in-frame clones alone and is incomplete. This sample contains some 82,000 clones. The material sequenced was PBMCs. These receptors were obtained from a woman under 40 in good health and CMV-seronegative.

V usage is TRBV7-8 and J usage is TRBJ1-3; a weak D match, TRBD1 (6 bases). V shed 0 bases and J shed 13 bases, with 13 bases lying between them. The CDR3 spans 13 residues. Germline CDR1 SGHVS, CDR2 FQNEAQ. CDR3 residues: CASSLATTGKIYF. CDR3 coding DNA: TGTGCCAGCAGCTTAGCCACCACAGGGAAAATATATTTT.

The J gene is TRBJ2-7, the V gene TRBV4-2; TRBD2 matches at 10 bases. V lost 0 bases, J lost 4 bases, and 6 bases stayed unmatched. CDR1 is LGHNA and CDR2 is YNFKEQ in the germline V gene. The CDR3 has 16 amino acids. The CDR3 protein is CASSQDLGLARYEQYF. CDR3 coding DNA: TGTGCCAGCAGCCAAGATCTGGGACTAGCGAGATACGAGCAGTACTTC.

J is TRBJ2-1 and V is TRBV18, with 7 positions matching TRBD1. The CDR3 covers 19 residues. CDR1 is KGHSH, CDR2 LQKENI, per germline. Losses at the gene ends were 6 bases for V and 0 bases for J; bases not matched to a gene: 17. The CDR3 loop is CASSRDSILFLSSYNEQFF. In DNA, the CDR3 is TGTGCCAGCTCCAGGGACAGCATCCTCTTCCTGAGCTCCTACAATGAGCAGTTCTTC.

The chain joins TRBV25-1 to TRBJ2-1; D not resolved. Germline assignment: CDR1 MGHDK and CDR2 SYGVNS. This CDR3 is 15 amino acids long. V was cut by 6 bases and J by 5 bases, with 17 bases left in between. The CDR3, as DNA: TGTGCCAGCAGCCCAGGCGCCACTTCCGACAATGAGCAGTTCTTC. The encoded protein is CASSPGATSDNEQFF.

This chain joins TRBV5-6 and TRBJ1-5; maybe TRBD1 (6 bases). Trimming removed 3 bases from V and 7 bases from J, with 11 bases in between. Germline-derived CDR1 and CDR2 are SGHDT and YYEEEE. The CDR3 is 13 amino acids. The CDR3 spells CASSSGGDQPQHF. The CDR3 nucleotides read TGTGCCAGCAGCTCGGGGGGCGACCAGCCCCAGCATTTT.

In DNA, the CDR3 is TGTGCCAGTGGGACAGGGTCATACAATGAGCAGTTCTTC. Translating gives CASGTGSYNEQFF. The chain couples TRBV19 to TRBJ2-1; 9 bases map to TRBD1. The trim removed 8 bases at V and 4 bases at J, leaving 3 bases unmatched. The germline V gene encodes CDR1 LNHDA and CDR2 SQIVND (reference sequence). CDR3 length equals 13 residues.

V is TRBV4-1 and J is TRBJ2-7, with a weak D call TRBD1 (6 bases). The CDR3 is 14 amino acids. V lost 1 base and J 3 bases, leaving 10 bases between the germline ends. The germline V gene encodes CDR1 MGHRA and CDR2 YSYEKL. CDR3 amino acids: CASSQVQGNYEQYF. Written as DNA, the CDR3 is TGCGCCAGCAGCCAAGTTCAGGGGAACTACGAGCAGTACTTC.

The V gene is TRBV6-5, the J gene TRBJ1-2, with 7 bases aligning to TRBD1. The CDR3 extends over 13 amino acids. Germline V gene sequence: CDR1 MNHEY, CDR2 SVGAGI. V gave up 6 bases and J gave up 4 bases; unmatched junction bases: 5. The CDR3 bases are TGTGCCAGCAGCATGGACAGGAGCTATGGCTACACCTTC. This translates into CASSMDRSYGYTF.

V gene TRBV7-9 combines with J gene TRBJ2-1, with a tentative D call TRBD1 (5 bases). Trimming removed 3 bases from V and 8 bases from J, with 11 bases in between. CDR1 and CDR2 (germline): SEHNR, FQNEAQ (reference sequence). The CDR3 loop spans 13 amino acids. In DNA form, the CDR3 reads TGTGCCAGCAGCTTCAGGGTAGTCGATGAGCAGTTCTTC. Its translation is CASSFRVVDEQFF.

The V gene is TRBV4-1, the J gene TRBJ2-5; TRBD1 aligns across 8 bases. This CDR3 has 15 amino acids. Germline values: CDR1 MGHRA, CDR2 YSYEKL. V was pared by 6 bases and J by 5 bases, with 11 bases of the junction left unmatched. In DNA, the CDR3 is TGCGCCAGCAGAGAAGGACAGGGATTGAGGGAGACCCAGTACTTC. This translates into CASREGQGLRETQYF.

The chain has TRBV29-1 and TRBJ1-1; D remains unclear. The CDR3 has 12 residues. Trimming stripped 5 bases from V and 7 bases from J, with 14 bases between. CDR1 is SQVTM, CDR2 ANQGSEA, per germline. The CDR3 loop reads CSVTHWTSEAFF. In DNA, the CDR3 is TGCAGCGTTACTCACTGGACTAGTGAAGCTTTCTTT.

V and J are TRBV12-5 and TRBJ2-7; TRBD2 matches 11 bases. The V gene end was trimmed by 5 bases and the J gene end by 6 bases; junction bases not matched to a gene: 3. The CDR3 consists of 13 residues. Germline V gives CDR1 LGHNT, CDR2 FRNRAP. For the CDR3, the DNA is TGTGCTAGTGGTCCCGGACTAGCGGGCGAGCAGTACTTC. Its protein is CASGPGLAGEQYF. Based on the CDR3 plus reference TRBV12-5 and TRBJ2-7, the full variable domain is DARVTQTPRHKVTEMGQEVTMRCQPILGHNTVFWYRQTMMQGLELLAYFRNRAPLDDSGMPKDRFSAEMPDATLATLKIQPSEPRDSAVYFCASGPGLAGEQYFGPGTRLTVT.

This chain joins TRBV6-5 and TRBJ1-2; 7 bases fit TRBD1. CDR1 and CDR2 (germline): MNHEY, SVGAGI. With 5 bases clipped from V and 6 bases from J, the junction kept 9 bases outside the gene matches. The CDR3 has 14 amino acids. CDR3 in amino acids: CASSVNRGGDGYTF. As DNA, the CDR3 is TGTGCCAGCAGTGTAAACAGGGGAGGTGATGGCTACACCTTC.